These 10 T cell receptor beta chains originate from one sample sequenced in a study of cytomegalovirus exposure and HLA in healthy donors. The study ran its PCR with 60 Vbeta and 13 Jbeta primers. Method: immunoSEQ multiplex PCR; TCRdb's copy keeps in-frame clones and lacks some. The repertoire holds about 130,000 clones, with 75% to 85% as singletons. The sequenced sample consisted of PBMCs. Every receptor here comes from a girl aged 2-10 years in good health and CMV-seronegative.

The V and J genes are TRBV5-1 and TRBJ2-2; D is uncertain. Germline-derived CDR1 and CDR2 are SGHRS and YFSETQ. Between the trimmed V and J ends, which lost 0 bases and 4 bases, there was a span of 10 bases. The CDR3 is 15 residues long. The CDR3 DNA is TGCGCCAGCAGCTTGGTTTTGCTATCCACCGGGGAGCTGTTTTTT. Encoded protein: CASSLVLLSTGELFF. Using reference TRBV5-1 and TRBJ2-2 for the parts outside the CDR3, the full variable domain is KAGVTQTPRYLIKTRGQQVTLSCSPISGHRSVSWYQQTPGQGLQFLFEYFSETQRNKGNFPGRFSGRQFSNSRSEMNVSTLELGDSALYLCASSLVLLSTGELFFGEGSRLTVL.

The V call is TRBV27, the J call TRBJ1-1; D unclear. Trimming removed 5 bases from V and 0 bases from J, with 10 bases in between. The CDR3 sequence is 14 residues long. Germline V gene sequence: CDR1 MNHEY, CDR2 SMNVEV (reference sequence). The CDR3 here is CASSTSFMNTEAFF. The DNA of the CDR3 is TGTGCCAGCAGTACTTCCTTTATGAACACTGAAGCTTTCTTT.

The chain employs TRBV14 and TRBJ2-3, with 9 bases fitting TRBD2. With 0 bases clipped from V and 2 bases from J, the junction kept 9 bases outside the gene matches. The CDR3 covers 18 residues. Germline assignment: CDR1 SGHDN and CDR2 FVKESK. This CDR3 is CASSQEPREGPPTDTQYF. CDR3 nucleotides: TGTGCCAGCAGCCAAGAGCCGCGGGAGGGCCCCCCCACAGATACGCAGTATTTT.

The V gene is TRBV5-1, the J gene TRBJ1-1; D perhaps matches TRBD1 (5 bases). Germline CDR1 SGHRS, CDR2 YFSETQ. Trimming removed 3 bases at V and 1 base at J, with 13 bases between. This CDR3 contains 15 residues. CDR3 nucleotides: TGCGCCAGCAGCTCCGCAGGGATGCCGAACACTGAAGCTTTCTTT. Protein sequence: CASSSAGMPNTEAFF.

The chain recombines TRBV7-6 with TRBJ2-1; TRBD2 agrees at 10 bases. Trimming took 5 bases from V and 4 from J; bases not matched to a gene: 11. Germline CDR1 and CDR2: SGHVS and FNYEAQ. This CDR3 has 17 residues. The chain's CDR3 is CASSHQPGTSEYNEQFF. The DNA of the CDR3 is TGTGCCAGCAGCCATCAACCCGGGACTAGCGAGTACAATGAGCAGTTCTTC.

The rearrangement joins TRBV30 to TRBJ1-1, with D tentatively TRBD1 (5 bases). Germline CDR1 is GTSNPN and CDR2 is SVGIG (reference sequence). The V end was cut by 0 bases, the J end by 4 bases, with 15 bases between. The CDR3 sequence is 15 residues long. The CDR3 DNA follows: TGTGCCTGGAGTGTAATCATGGGGGGGACCACTGAAGCTTTCTTT. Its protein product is CAWSVIMGGTTEAFF. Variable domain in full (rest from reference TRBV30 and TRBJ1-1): SQTIHQWPATLVQPVGSPLSLECTVEGTSNPNLYWYRQAAGRGLQLLFYSVGIGQISSEVPQNLSASRPQDRQFILSSKKLLLSDSGFYLCAWSVIMGGTTEAFFGQGTRLTVV.

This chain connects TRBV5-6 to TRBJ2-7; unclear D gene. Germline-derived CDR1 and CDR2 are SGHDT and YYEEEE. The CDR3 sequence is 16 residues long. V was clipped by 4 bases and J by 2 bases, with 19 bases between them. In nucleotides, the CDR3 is TGTGCCAGCAGCCCTCGCGGTACCTCAATTACCTACGAGCAGTACTTC. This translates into CASSPRGTSITYEQYF.

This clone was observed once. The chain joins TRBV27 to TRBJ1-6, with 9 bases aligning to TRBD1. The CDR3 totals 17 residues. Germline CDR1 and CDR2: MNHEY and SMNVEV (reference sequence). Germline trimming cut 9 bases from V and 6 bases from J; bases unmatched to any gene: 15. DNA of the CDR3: TGTGCCAGTCGATCGTCCGGGACAGGGATGAGTAATTCACCCCTCCACTTT. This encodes CASRSSGTGMSNSPLHF.

CDR3: CASSYSWGGTYEQYF. The CDR3 coding sequence is TGTGCCAGCAGTTACTCATGGGGGGGAACCTACGAGCAGTACTTC. The chain recombines TRBV6-5 with TRBJ2-7; 7 bases are a match to TRBD2. V lost 0 bases and J lost 2; bases outside the gene matches: 4. CDR1 and CDR2 (germline): MNHEY, SVGAGI. The CDR3 consists of 15 residues.

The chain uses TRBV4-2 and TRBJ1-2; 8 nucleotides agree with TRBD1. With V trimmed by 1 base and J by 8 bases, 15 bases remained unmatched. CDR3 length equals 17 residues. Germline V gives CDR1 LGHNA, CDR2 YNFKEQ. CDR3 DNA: TGTGCCAGCAGCCAAGCCTTGACACCCCGTGGACAGGGCGGCTACACCTTC. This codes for CASSQALTPRGQGGYTF.